Below, 9 T cell receptor beta chains from the same sample are listed, as sequenced in a study of T cell repertoires in cytomegalovirus infection. Their recognized antigens are unknown. TCRdb analysed the reads with MiXCR anew, one entry per CDR3 protein. The top ten clones hold around 15% of a sample with some 940,000 distinct CDR3 sequences, less than 40% of them seen once. The starting material was cultured CD8+ T cells from PBMCs, obtained from culture after CMV antigen stimulation. Source of these receptors: a human donor in good health (CMV status not recorded). Some clones in this sample may be carry-over from other donors' samples.

This clonotype has ten or more counts. The V gene is TRBV7-2, the J gene TRBJ2-7, with D unclear. Germline-derived CDR1 and CDR2 are SGHTA and FQGNSA. This CDR3 spans 15 amino acids. V lost 0 bases and J 2 bases, leaving 11 bases between the germline ends. The CDR3 loop reads CASSLAPALTYEQYF. The CDR3 bases are TGTGCCAGCAGCTTAGCGCCAGCGCTTACCTACGAGCAGTACTTC.

This clonotype showed up just a few times. The V call is TRBV11-3, the J call TRBJ2-1, with D possibly called TRBD1 or TRBD2 (5 bases each). V shed 1 base and J shed 3 bases, with 19 bases lying between them. This CDR3 has 18 amino acids. Germline V gene sequence: CDR1 SGHNT, CDR2 YENEEA. The CDR3 region has the DNA TGTGCCAGCAGCTTAGGTAGGGGACCCCGGAGAGGCTACAATGAGCAGTTCTTC. This gives the protein CASSLGRGPRRGYNEQFF.

This clonotype showed up just a few times. V gene TRBV28 combines with J gene TRBJ2-7; 7 bases are shared with TRBD2. Per the germline V gene, CDR1 is MDHEN and CDR2 is SYDVKM. V lost 7 bases and J lost 0; bases outside the gene matches: 9. The CDR3 totals 15 residues. The CDR3 DNA reads TGTGCCAGCACCCGATCCGGGGGGTCCTCCTACGAGCAGTACGTC. This sequence encodes CASTRSGGSSYEQYV.

The chain combines TRBV9 with TRBJ2-1; 9 bases agree with TRBD2. V was pared by 0 bases and J by 7 bases, with 8 bases of the junction left unmatched. The CDR3 contains 16 residues. Germline CDR1 and CDR2: SGDLS and YYNGEE. The CDR3 loop is CASSVAASGVLNEQFF. The CDR3 DNA follows: TGTGCCAGCAGCGTAGCGGCTAGCGGGGTTTTGAATGAGCAGTTCTTC. Full variable domain (missing parts from reference TRBV9 and TRBJ2-1): DSGVTQTPKHLITATGQRVTLRCSPRSGDLSVYWYQQSLDQGLQFLIQYYNGEERAKGNILERFSAQQFPDLHSELNLSSLELGDSALYFCASSVAASGVLNEQFFGPGTRLTVL.

This sequence joins TRBV6-5 and TRBJ1-2; 7 bases align to TRBD1. Trimming at V came to 6 bases and at J to 8 bases, leaving 6 bases not matched to a gene. This CDR3 has 12 residues. Per germline, CDR1 MNHEY and CDR2 SVGAGI. The chain's CDR3 is CASSTGTVGYTF. Here the CDR3 DNA reads TGTGCCAGCAGCACAGGGACAGTCGGCTACACCTTC.

CDR3 region: CSAGNSPLHF. The CDR3 DNA reads as TGCAGCGCGGGAAATTCACCCCTCCACTTT. This chain joins TRBV29-1 and TRBJ1-6; no reliable D call. The CDR3 spans 10 residues. Germline V lookup: CDR1 SQVTM, CDR2 ANQGSEA. The V gene lost 7 bases and the J gene lost 7 bases, with 5 bases spanning the gap.

This chain links TRBV27 with TRBJ2-7; D unclear. V dropped 3 bases and J dropped 2 bases, with 17 bases sitting between them. The germline CDR1 and CDR2 sequences are MNHEY and SMNVEV (reference sequence). This CDR3 contains 16 residues. The CDR3 sequence is CASSLAGSHHTYEQYF. The DNA of the CDR3 is TGTGCCAGCAGTTTGGCTGGGTCCCACCATACCTACGAGCAGTACTTC.

CDR3 nucleotide sequence: TGTGCCAGCAGCCCGGACACCTTGAACACTGAAGCTTTCTTT. This sequence encodes CASSPDTLNTEAFF. This sequence joins TRBV5-6 and TRBJ1-1; a possible D gene is TRBD1 (5 bases). Germline assignment: CDR1 SGHDT and CDR2 YYEEEE. V gave up 4 bases and J gave up 0 bases, with 10 bases separating them. The CDR3 loop spans 14 amino acids.

The table lists this clonotype with a few counts. V usage is TRBV6-6 and J usage is TRBJ2-1, with 10 bases fitting TRBD1. The CDR3 extends over 15 amino acids. CDR1 is MNHNY, CDR2 SVGAGI, per germline (reference sequence). V was clipped by 1 base and J by 6 bases; unmatched bases: 3. DNA for the CDR3: TGTGCCAGCAGTTACTGGACAGGGGGGAGCAATGAGCAGTTCTTC. Encoded protein: CASSYWTGGSNEQFF.